This TCR beta chain was sequenced during a study of blood T cell repertoires in COVID-19. On the study more broadly: Collection of acute and convalescent COVID-19 samples took place in the United States, Italy and Spain. T cells, B-cell-depleted T cells, or PBMCs supplied cDNA or gDNA.

V lost 1 base, J lost 4 bases, and 14 bases lay in between. The CDR3 spans 15 residues. Germline V gene sequence: CDR1 SGHNT, CDR2 YYREEE (reference sequence). Authors' processing steps: Amplifying reference gene primers gave estimates of nucleated cell counts. Some clones are missing from TCRdb's copy, which holds only in-frame ones; the method was immunoSEQ multiplex PCR. Clone size and the V and J calls come from that table; the DNA yielded D and trimming. The repertoire holds approximately 140,000 clones, with 85% to 90% as singletons. The chain has TRBV5-4 and TRBJ1-2; D uncertain. The TCR comes from an older woman with acute or convalescent COVID-19. Sequencing was carried out using peripheral blood. The chain's CDR3 is CASSLLQAVSYGYTF. The CDR3 nucleotides read TGTGCCAGCAGCTTGCTGCAGGCCGTGTCCTATGGCTACACCTTC.